One and the same sample provided the 14 T cell receptor beta chains below, sequenced in a study of blood T cell repertoires in COVID-19. Assay: immunoSEQ multiplex PCR; the TCRdb copy retains only in-frame clones and omits some. The sample consists of under 200,000 clones, approximately 85% of them appearing once. The sample comprised PBMCs or T cells enriched from blood (not recorded which). The receptors shown here come from a man aged 35 to 55 with acute COVID-19.

The genes are TRBV28 and TRBJ1-1; D is perhaps TRBD1 (6 bases). CDR1 and CDR2 (germline): MDHEN, SYDVKM. The CDR3 covers 12 residues. The ends were cut back, 7 bases at V and 10 bases at J, with 16 bases in the middle. The CDR3 sequence is CASIGGGPGAFF. CDR3 in DNA: TGTGCCAGCATTGGGGGGGGCCCAGGAGCTTTCTTT.

This chain connects TRBV28 to TRBJ1-6; 12 bases align to TRBD1. The CDR3 is made up of 20 amino acids. Germline V gives CDR1 MDHEN, CDR2 SYDVKM. V was clipped by 5 bases and J by 4 bases; unmatched bases: 15. The CDR3 protein is CASSLNRDRGRGGYNSPLHF. For the CDR3, the DNA is TGTGCCAGCAGTCTCAACCGGGACAGGGGGCGCGGTGGATATAATTCACCCCTCCACTTT.

The chain recombines TRBV5-6 with TRBJ2-4; D is possibly TRBD1 (6 bases). The CDR3 sequence is 16 residues long. Trimming removed 3 bases from V and 0 bases from J, with 13 bases in between. Germline values: CDR1 SGHDT, CDR2 YYEEEE. This chain's CDR3 is CASSYEQGKAKNIQYF. In DNA form, the CDR3 reads TGTGCCAGCAGCTATGAACAGGGTAAAGCCAAAAACATTCAGTACTTC. Full variable domain (remainder filled in from reference TRBV5-6 and TRBJ2-4): DAGVTQSPTHLIKTRGQQVTLRCSPKSGHDTVSWYQQALGQGPQFIFQYYEEEERQRGNFPDRFSGHQFPNYSSELNVNALLLGDSALYLCASSYEQGKAKNIQYFGAGTRLSVL.

The chain combines TRBV28 with TRBJ2-7; 7 nucleotides match TRBD1. CDR1 and CDR2 from the germline V gene are MDHEN and SYDVKM. The CDR3 spans 16 residues. With V trimmed by 5 bases and J by 0 bases, 10 bases remained unmatched. Written as DNA, the CDR3 is TGTGCCAGCAGTAAACCAGGGACAGTGAGCTCCTACGAGCAGTACTTC. Residues: CASSKPGTVSSYEQYF.

The chain is built from TRBV6-1 and TRBJ2-7; 7 nucleotides match TRBD2. Trimming removed 0 bases from V and 3 bases from J; junction bases left unmatched: 5. The CDR3 spans 15 residues. CDR1 MNHNS and CDR2 SASEGT come from the germline V gene. The CDR3 bases are TGTGCCAGCAGTGAAGCGTCGACTAGCTTCTACGAGCAGTACTTC. This codes for CASSEASTSFYEQYF.

The chain has TRBV5-1 and TRBJ2-2, with D uncertain. This CDR3 has 17 amino acids. V was shortened by 1 base and J by 4 bases, with 17 bases between the two germline ends. The germline V gene has CDR1 SGHRS and CDR2 YFSETQ. CDR3 nucleotides: TGCGCCAGCAGCTTGAGGCTTCTGACTTTGGGCACCGGGGAGCTGTTTTTT. Amino acids: CASSLRLLTLGTGELFF.

The sample holds one count of this clone. The rearrangement uses TRBV27 and TRBJ1-6; 9 nucleotides line up with TRBD1. The length of the CDR3 is 15 residues. V trimming: 6 bases; J trimming: 6 bases; junction bases outside the gene matches: 6. The germline V gene encodes CDR1 MNHEY and CDR2 SMNVEV (reference sequence). CDR3 sequence (DNA): TGTGCCAGCAGACCCGGGACAGGGCTTAATTCACCCCTCCACTTT. Its translation: CASRPGTGLNSPLHF.

The chain is built from TRBV21-1 and TRBJ2-2; the table's TRBD1 call for D was not verified on the DNA. TRBV21-1 is termed a pseudogene. This CDR3 comprises 15 residues. In DNA, the CDR3 is TGTGCCAGCAGCAATGACGACAGGGGGGCCGGGGAGCTGTTTTTT. This gives the protein CASSNDDRGAGELFF.

The chain carries TRBV24-1 and TRBJ2-5; TRBD1 matches at 7 bases. V trimming: 4 bases; J trimming: 5 bases; junction bases outside the gene matches: 12. This CDR3 has 16 residues. Looked up from germline, CDR1 is KGHDR and CDR2 is SFDVKD. The CDR3 nucleotides are TGTGCCACCAGTGAAGGACCCACGACAGGGCGGGAGACCCAGTACTTC. Protein product: CATSEGPTTGRETQYF.

CDR3 coding DNA: TGTGCCAGCAGCCCCGGGACACCGGGCACAGATACGCAGTATTTT. Its protein is CASSPGTPGTDTQYF. The chain employs TRBV7-3 and TRBJ2-3; tentatively, D is TRBD1 (6 bases). The CDR3 has 15 amino acids. V was trimmed by 5 bases and J by 1 base, leaving 13 bases between them. CDR1 is SGHTA and CDR2 is FQGTGA in the germline V gene.

The chain combines TRBV7-9 with TRBJ2-5; no clear D. Germline CDR1 is SEHNR and CDR2 is FQNEAQ (reference sequence). V lost 4 bases, J lost 2 bases, and 8 bases lay in between. The CDR3 covers 13 residues. The CDR3 coding sequence is TGTGCCAGCAGCTCGAGCCTGCAAGAGACCCAGTACTTC. Residues: CASSSSLQETQYF.

Remarks on this clone: Other nucleotide sequences in the sample specify the same CDR3. The chain is built from TRBV6-5 and TRBJ2-7, with D perhaps TRBD2 (5 bases). Trimming stripped 0 bases from V and 6 bases from J, with 12 bases between. This CDR3 region has 14 residues. Germline lookup yields CDR1 MNHEY and CDR2 SVGAGI. The CDR3 coding sequence is TGTGCCAGCAGTTACTCTGCGCTAGGAGGCGAGCAGTACTTC. This encodes CASSYSALGGEQYF.

The rearrangement links TRBV5-1 to TRBJ2-5; 10 nucleotides agree with TRBD1. The junction had 6 bases not matched to a gene; V was cut back by 4 bases and J by 3 bases. This CDR3 is built from 15 residues. Germline V gene data show CDR1 as SGHRS and CDR2 as YFSETQ. The CDR3: CASSPGGTGEETQYF. In nucleotides, the CDR3 is TGCGCCAGCAGCCCGGGCGGGACAGGGGAAGAGACCCAGTACTTC.

CDR3 bases: TGTGCCAGCGCAAGCGCGAACACCGGGGAGCTGTTTTTT. The encoded protein is CASASANTGELFF. The chain combines TRBV25-1 with TRBJ2-2; D unclear. CDR1 is MGHDK, CDR2 SYGVNS, per germline. CDR3 length: 13 amino acids. The V end was cut by 8 bases, the J end by 0 bases, with 7 bases between. The whole variable domain, filled in from reference TRBV25-1 and TRBJ2-2, reads EADIYQTPRYLVIGTGKKITLECSQTMGHDKMYWYQQDPGMELHLIHYSYGVNSTEKGDLSSESTVSRIRTEHFPLTLESARPSHTSQYLCASASANTGELFFGEGSRLTVL.